One TCR beta chain is described in this entry. There is no known antigen for this receptor. No qualities accompany the bases; no much larger clone lies one base away. The CDR3, from cysteine to phenylalanine, totals 15 residues. Of all the DNA, just the CDR3 is kept, 45 bases in frame from base 1. V is reduced by 0 bases and J by 2 bases, leaving a spacing of 12 bases between them. CDR1 and CDR2 are read off the germline V gene as SGDLS and YYNGEE. The sample's time point label, in plain terms: persistent/refractory GD, antithyroid drugs over 5 years with positive TRAb. RNA was extracted from PBMCs in TRIzol for both TCR sequencing and RNA sequencing. Graves' disease was diagnosed according to American Thyroid Association guidelines. Patients were recruited from an endocrinology department in Xi'an, China. Each patient gave roughly 8.4 milliliters of peripheral blood, collected in an EDTA anticoagulant tube. PBMCs were isolated by Ficoll Paque Plus density gradient separation without further T cell sorting. An Agilent 2100 Bioanalyzer and agarose gel were used to check RNA quality, while a NanoDrop 2000 measured RNA concentration.

The sample is drawn from a study of regulatory T cells in long-lasting Graves disease (dated by TCRdb to 2020 to 2022). About the study as a whole: Persistent Graves' disease was defined as persistently positive TSH receptor autoantibodies together with antithyroid drug treatment for over 5 years. Peripheral blood TCR sequencing and RNA sequencing compared persistent Graves' disease patients with newly diagnosed Graves' disease patients. The study was registered as a clinical trial and conducted in China. TCR sequencing covered around 13 persistent and about 20 newly diagnosed Graves' disease patients, some 33 samples in total. Persistent Graves' disease patients in the clinical cohort had taken antithyroid drugs for roughly ten years on average. The paper as a whole reports these results and caveats: TRBV28, TRBJ1-2 and TRBJ2-5 were preferentially used in persistent disease, while TRBV20-1 and TRBJ2-1 were favored in newly diagnosed disease. The study examined only peripheral blood because the primary lesion, thyroid tissue, could not be accessed. Compared with newly diagnosed patients, patients with persistent Graves' disease had lower TCR Shannon entropy and fewer highly expanded clones, which suggests clonal expansion. More public clonotypes were shared among persistent patients (roughly 2,700) than among newly diagnosed patients (roughly 1,000). Sequencing and analysis were limited to the TCR beta chain. The authors acknowledged the small sample size as a limitation that may reduce accuracy.

The protocol used for the library was multiplex PCR. The sequencer was an Illumina HiSeq 4000. TCR beta libraries were built with iRepertoire HTBI primers and Arm-PCR amplification of CDR3 regions. Gel purification was performed on PCR products prior to sequencing. The study's own analysis went as follows. Gene usage analysis of CDR3 amino acid clonotypes relied on the 60 or so TRBV and more than twelve TRBJ segments identified across samples. COPE and FqMerger were used to merge the filtered high-quality paired reads into contigs. Contigs were aligned with BLAST to IMGT TRBV, TRBD and TRBJ reference genes, and CDR3 was defined per IMGT. Any clonotype with a frequency above 0.1% was classified as a highly expanded clone. Shannon entropy was used to measure repertoire diversity, and the Gini coefficient was used to measure V-J evenness. A clonotype found in more than one individual was treated as public. TCRdb itself trimmed the public reads at Q25 with fastp, ran MiXCR and retained productive beta chains. Each entry merges the rows of one CDR3 protein and shows their most common DNA and genes. For this entry, the V and J calls and clone size follow TCRdb and not the study's own pipeline. A total of about 470,000 distinct CDR3 sequences appear in this sample, 20% to 25% of them only once. The ten largest clones add up to 6.5% to 9% of the sample.

The rearranged chain carries TRBV9 and TRBJ2-7; no D gene is confidently identified. This TCR derives from a female donor with Graves disease. The sample was peripheral blood mononuclear cells (PBMCs), taken when the disease was refractory, from a patient treated with antithyroid drugs. At the DNA level, the sequence is TGTGCCAGCAGCGTAGGGACGGGCTGGACCTACGAGCAGTACTTC. Translation gives CASSVGTGWTYEQYF.